The text below deals with one TCR beta chain. Its antigen is undetermined. In terms of origin and age, donors were healthy Caucasian individuals from Russia aged 6 to 90. V was clipped by 6 bases and J by 4 bases; unmatched bases: 9. The CDR3 is made up of 15 amino acids. Then a second PCR, running about 6 to 11 cycles, was carried out with a sample-barcoded 5' primer and a J-beta primer mix. Using its own MiXCR run on the 5' RACE reads, TCRdb lists one record per CDR3 protein. The sample lists about 630,000 distinct CDR3 sequences, 20% to 25% occurring once. This sample was included in a study of blood T cells in healthy people across ages. Findings and limits, study-wide: The fall in TCR beta diversity per million T cells was roughly linear with age.

This receptor was taken from a man aged 65 to 79 in good health. The J gene is TRBJ2-3, the V gene TRBV12-3 or TRBV12-4; 8 nucleotides match TRBD2. The sequenced material came from blood. Written as DNA, the CDR3 is TGTGCCAGCAGCTATAGCGGGATCAGGGCAGATACGCAGTATTTT. Its translation is CASSYSGIRADTQYF.